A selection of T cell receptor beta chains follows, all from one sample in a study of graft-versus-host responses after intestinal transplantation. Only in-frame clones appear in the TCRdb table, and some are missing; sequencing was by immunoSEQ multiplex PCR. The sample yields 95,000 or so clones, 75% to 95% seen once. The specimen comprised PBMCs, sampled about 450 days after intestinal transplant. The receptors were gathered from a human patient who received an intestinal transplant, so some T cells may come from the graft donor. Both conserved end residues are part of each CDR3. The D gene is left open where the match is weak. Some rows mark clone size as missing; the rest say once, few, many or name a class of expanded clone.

cdr3_aa: CASSPGRTVAGTGELFF; cdr3_nt: TGTGCCAGCTCACCTGGACGGACAGTCGCGGGCACCGGGGAGCTGTTTTTT; clone_size: .; d_call: .; v_call: TRBV18; j_call: TRBJ2-2
cdr3_aa: CASSYRGARTEAFF; cdr3_nt: TGTGCCAGCAGTTACCGGGGGGCGAGGACTGAAGCTTTCTTT; clone_size: .; d_call: .; v_call: TRBV6-5; j_call: TRBJ1-1
cdr3_aa: CASSQEDLGYEQYF; cdr3_nt: TGTGCCAGCAGCCAAGAGGACTTGGGCTACGAGCAGTACTTC; clone_size: .; d_call: .; v_call: TRBV4-2; j_call: TRBJ2-7
cdr3_aa: CASSITGLSNEQYF; cdr3_nt: TGTGCCAGTAGTATAACAGGTTTATCGAACGAGCAGTACTTC; clone_size: once; d_call: .; v_call: TRBV19; j_call: TRBJ2-7
cdr3_aa: CASTQPGTSNYTIYF; cdr3_nt: TGTGCCAGCACCCAACCCGGGACCTCAAATTACACCATATATTTT; clone_size: .; d_call: .; v_call: TRBV6-5; j_call: TRBJ1-3
cdr3_aa: CASSPSPFKTPRSEAFF; cdr3_nt: TGCGCCAGCAGCCCTTCGCCCTTCAAGACACCCCGATCTGAAGCTTTCTTT; clone_size: once; d_call: .; v_call: TRBV4-1; j_call: TRBJ1-1
cdr3_aa: CASSLGPRGKANQPQHF; cdr3_nt: TGTGCCAGCAGCTTGGGCCCCAGGGGGAAAGCCAATCAGCCCCAGCATTTT; clone_size: few; d_call: TRBD1; v_call: TRBV5-8; j_call: TRBJ1-5
cdr3_aa: CASGSSGGSTEAFF; cdr3_nt: TGTGCCAGCGGATCTTCAGGGGGTAGTACTGAAGCTTTCTTT; clone_size: .; d_call: TRBD1; v_call: TRBV6-1; j_call: TRBJ1-1
cdr3_aa: CASSETSGAEQYF; cdr3_nt: TGTGCCAGCAGTGAAACCAGCGGGGCTGAGCAGTACTTC; clone_size: .; d_call: TRBD2; v_call: TRBV7-6; j_call: TRBJ2-7
cdr3_aa: CASSLEQGRQVSGELFF; cdr3_nt: TGTGCCAGCAGCTTAGAACAGGGGAGGCAGGTCTCCGGGGAGCTGTTTTTT; clone_size: once; d_call: .; v_call: TRBV13; j_call: TRBJ2-2
cdr3_aa: CASSLSPYEQYF; cdr3_nt: TGTGCCAGCAGCCTGTCCCCCTACGAGCAGTACTTC; clone_size: .; d_call: .; v_call: TRBV14; j_call: TRBJ2-7
cdr3_aa: CASLPWAGGNNEQFF; cdr3_nt: TGTGCCAGCCTTCCCTGGGCGGGGGGGAACAATGAGCAGTTCTTC; clone_size: .; d_call: TRBD2; v_call: TRBV2; j_call: TRBJ2-1
cdr3_aa: CASSLAQGYEQYF; cdr3_nt: TGTGCCAGCAGCTTAGCACAGGGGTACGAGCAGTACTTC; clone_size: .; d_call: TRBD1; v_call: TRBV11-2; j_call: TRBJ2-7
cdr3_aa: CASSLAPEGAEAFF; cdr3_nt: TGTGCCAGCAGCTTAGCCCCCGAAGGGGCTGAAGCTTTCTTT; clone_size: .; d_call: .; v_call: TRBV7-3; j_call: TRBJ1-1
cdr3_aa: CASSIEGRGVMNTEAFF; cdr3_nt: TGTGCCAGTAGTATTGAGGGCAGGGGAGTCATGAACACTGAAGCTTTCTTT; clone_size: .; d_call: .; v_call: TRBV19; j_call: TRBJ1-1
cdr3_aa: CASSLGPYNEQFF; cdr3_nt: TGCGCCAGCAGCTTGGGACCATACAATGAGCAGTTCTTC; clone_size: .; d_call: .; v_call: TRBV5-1; j_call: TRBJ2-1
cdr3_aa: CASSVVDRGESPLHF; cdr3_nt: TGTGCCAGCAGCGTAGTTGACAGGGGGGAATCACCCCTCCACTTT; clone_size: .; d_call: TRBD1; v_call: TRBV9; j_call: TRBJ1-6
cdr3_aa: CASSGQPTIPTEAFF; cdr3_nt: TGTGCCAGCAGTGGGCAACCGACAATCCCCACTGAAGCTTTCTTT; clone_size: once; d_call: .; v_call: TRBV6-1; j_call: TRBJ1-1
cdr3_aa: CASSYGSGSSYEQYF; cdr3_nt: TGTGCCAGCAGTTACGGGTCGGGGAGCTCCTACGAGCAGTACTTC; clone_size: .; d_call: .; v_call: TRBV6-5; j_call: TRBJ2-7
cdr3_aa: CASSSREYQPQHF; cdr3_nt: TGTGCCAGCAGCTCCCGGGAATACCAGCCCCAGCATTTT; clone_size: .; d_call: .; v_call: TRBV7-2; j_call: TRBJ1-5
cdr3_aa: CASSGGFYSNQPQHF; cdr3_nt: TGTGCCAGCAGTGGAGGGTTTTATAGCAATCAGCCCCAGCATTTT; clone_size: .; d_call: .; v_call: TRBV2; j_call: TRBJ1-5
cdr3_aa: CASSAGQGRTEQYF; cdr3_nt: TGTGCCAGCAGTGCCGGACAGGGCCGAACCGAGCAGTACTTC; clone_size: .; d_call: TRBD1; v_call: TRBV25-1; j_call: TRBJ2-7
cdr3_aa: CASTRGKGMGYGYTF; cdr3_nt: TGTGCCAGCACCCGAGGGAAAGGTATGGGATATGGCTACACCTTC; clone_size: .; d_call: .; v_call: TRBV7-4; j_call: TRBJ1-2
cdr3_aa: CASSLRSRGGYTF; cdr3_nt: TGCGCCAGCAGCTTGCGATCTCGGGGTGGCTACACCTTC; clone_size: .; d_call: .; v_call: TRBV5-1; j_call: TRBJ1-2